This T cell receptor (beta chain) was recorded in a study of CD4+ T cells in melanoma. Whole-study results and caveats: CD8+ T cell, macrophage and B cell function reportedly correlated with neoantigen-specific CD4+ T cells. Reportedly, melanoma neoantigen-specific CD4+ T cells showed varied differentiation states.

Germline V lookup: CDR1 LNHDA, CDR2 SQIVND (reference sequence). The V segment lost 8 bases and the J segment 4 bases; nucleotides outside the gene matches: 4. The CDR3 sequence is 13 residues long. Assay: immunoSEQ multiplex PCR; the TCRdb copy retains only in-frame clones and omits some. Of some 110,000 clones detected, approximately 90% appear once; the ten largest clones hold roughly 3.1%. Concerning this clone itself: The target antigen is unknown.

This chain joins TRBV19 and TRBJ2-2, with TRBD1 matching over 7 bases. Sequencing was done on a sample of peripheral blood. The origin of this receptor is a human donor with melanoma. The CDR3 here is CASSDRATGELFF. CDR3 nucleotides: TGTGCCAGTTCTGACAGGGCCACCGGGGAGCTGTTTTTT.